This TCR beta chain was identified during a study of T cell responses to AZD1222 COVID-19 vaccine. The repertoire was sequenced with immunoSEQ multiplex PCR; TCRdb's copy has only in-frame clones and lacks some. The table has about 150,000 clones, 75% to 95% seen once. Second doses were pooled across both intervals (about 4 or about 12 weeks). CDR3 size: 15 residues. The germline gives CDR1 LNHNV, CDR2 YYDKDF (reference sequence). Trimming took off 0 bases at V and 3 bases at J, with 12 bases between the two ends. The source was peripheral blood, collected 28 days after the second AZD1222 dose. V usage is TRBV15 and J usage is TRBJ2-7; D might be TRBD2 (5 bases). The origin of this receptor is an adult who received the AZD1222 COVID-19 vaccine. In DNA form, the CDR3 reads TGTGCCACCAGCAGAGATCGTCTTGGAGGCTACGAGCAGTACTTC. Translation gives CATSRDRLGGYEQYF.